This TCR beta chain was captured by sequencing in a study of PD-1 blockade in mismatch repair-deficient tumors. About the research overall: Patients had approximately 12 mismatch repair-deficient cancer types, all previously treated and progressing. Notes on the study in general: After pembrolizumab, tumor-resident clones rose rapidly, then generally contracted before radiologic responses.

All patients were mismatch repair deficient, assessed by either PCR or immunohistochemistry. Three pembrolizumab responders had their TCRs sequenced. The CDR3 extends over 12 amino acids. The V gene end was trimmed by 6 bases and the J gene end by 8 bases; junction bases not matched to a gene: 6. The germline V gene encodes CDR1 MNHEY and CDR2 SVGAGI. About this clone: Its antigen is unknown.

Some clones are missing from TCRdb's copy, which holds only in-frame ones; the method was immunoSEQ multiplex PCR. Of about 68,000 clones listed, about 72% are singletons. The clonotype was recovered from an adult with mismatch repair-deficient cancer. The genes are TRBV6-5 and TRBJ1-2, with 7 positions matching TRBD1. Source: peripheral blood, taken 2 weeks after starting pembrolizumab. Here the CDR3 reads CASSPGQDGYTF. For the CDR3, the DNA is TGTGCCAGCAGCCCCGGACAGGACGGCTACACCTTC.